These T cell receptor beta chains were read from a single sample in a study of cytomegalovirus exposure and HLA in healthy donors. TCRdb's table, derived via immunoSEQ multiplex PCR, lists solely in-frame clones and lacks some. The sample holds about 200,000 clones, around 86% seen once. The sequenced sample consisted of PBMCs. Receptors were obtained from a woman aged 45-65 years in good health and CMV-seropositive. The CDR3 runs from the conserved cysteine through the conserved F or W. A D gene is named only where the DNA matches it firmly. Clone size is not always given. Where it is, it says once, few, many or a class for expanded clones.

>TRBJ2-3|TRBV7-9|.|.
TGTGCCAGCAGCTCAAGCATCTTCCGCACAGATACGCAGTATTTT
CASSSSIFRTDTQYF
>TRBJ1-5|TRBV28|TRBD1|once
TGTGCCAGCAGTGACCCAGGGGGCGGGAATCAGCCCCAGCATTTT
CASSDPGGGNQPQHF
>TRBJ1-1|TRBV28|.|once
TGTGCCAGCAGCCCAGGGCTGAACACTGAAGCTTTCTTT
CASSPGLNTEAFF
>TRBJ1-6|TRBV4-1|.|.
TGCGCCAGCAGCCCCCCGTATGCCTATAATTCACCCCTCCACTTT
CASSPPYAYNSPLHF
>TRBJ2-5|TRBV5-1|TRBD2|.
TGCGCCAGCAGCTGGCCCGGGACTAGCGGGAGGAGTGGGGCCCAAGAGACCCAGTACTTC
CASSWPGTSGRSGAQETQYF
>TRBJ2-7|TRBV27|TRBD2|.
TGTGCCAGCAGTTTATCAAGCGGGGGGCGATACGAGCAGTACTTC
CASSLSSGGRYEQYF
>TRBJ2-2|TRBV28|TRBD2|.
TGTGCCAGCGGACTAGCGGGAAACACCGGGGAGCTGTTTTTT
CASGLAGNTGELFF
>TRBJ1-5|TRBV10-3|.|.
TGTGCCATCAGTGAGGGAGGGGATGGCAATCAGCCCCAGCATTTT
CAISEGGDGNQPQHF
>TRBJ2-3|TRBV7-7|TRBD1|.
TGTGCTAGCAGCGACAGGGGGTTCCCAGATACGCAGTATTTT
CASSDRGFPDTQYF
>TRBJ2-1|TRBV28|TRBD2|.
TGTGCCAGCGGTACTAGCGGGAGATTAGACAATGAGCAGTTCTTC
CASGTSGRLDNEQFF
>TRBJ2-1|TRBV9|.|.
TGTGCCAGCACCCCCGGAGGCTCTAACTACAATGAGCAGTTCTTC
CASTPGGSNYNEQFF
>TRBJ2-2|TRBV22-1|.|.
TGTCCTGGGAGCGCAACTTCTAGCGGGGGCGGGGAGCTGTTTTTT
CPGSATSSGGGELFF
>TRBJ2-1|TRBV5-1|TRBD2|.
TGCGCCAGCAGTGGGGGAGCGGGAAGGTCCAATGAGCAGTTCTTC
CASSGGAGRSNEQFF
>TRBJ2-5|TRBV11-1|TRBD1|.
TGTGCCAGCAGCATCTCACAGGGGCCTCAAGCCAAGCAGTACTTC
CASSISQGPQAKQYF
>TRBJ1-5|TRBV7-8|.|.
TGTGCCAGCAGCTTAGCGGGGGCCCACAGCAATCAGCCCCAGCATTTT
CASSLAGAHSNQPQHF
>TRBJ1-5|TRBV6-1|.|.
TGTGCCAGCAGTGGGTTTTCGGTTGGCAATCAGCCCCAGCATTTT
CASSGFSVGNQPQHF
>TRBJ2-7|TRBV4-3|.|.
TGCGCCAGCAGCCATGGTCGGGGGTCCTACGAGCAGTACTTC
CASSHGRGSYEQYF
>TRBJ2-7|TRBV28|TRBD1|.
TGTGCCAGCAGTTTAAGGACAGGGCGGTACGAGCAGTACTTC
CASSLRTGRYEQYF
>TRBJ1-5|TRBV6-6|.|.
TGTGCCAGCAGTTTCAGCGGGGCATTTAGCAATCAGCCCCAGCATTTT
CASSFSGAFSNQPQHF
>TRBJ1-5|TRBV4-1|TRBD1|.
TGCGCCAGCAGCCCTCGGGACAGGGGGTCTAATAGCAATCAGCCCCAGCATTTT
CASSPRDRGSNSNQPQHF
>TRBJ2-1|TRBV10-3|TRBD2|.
TGTGCCATCAGTCCCAGACTAGCGGGGGGGCAGTATGAGCAGTTCTTC
CAISPRLAGGQYEQFF
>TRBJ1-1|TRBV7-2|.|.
TGTGCCAGCAGCTTAGTACAGGGATCGAACACTGAAGCTTTCTTT
CASSLVQGSNTEAFF
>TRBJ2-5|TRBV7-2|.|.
TGTGCCAGCAGCTTGAGAAACCAAGAGACCCAGTACTTC
CASSLRNQETQYF
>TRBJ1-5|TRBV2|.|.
TGTGCCAGCAGTGATCTCAGGTCTAATCAGCCCCAGCATTTT
CASSDLRSNQPQHF
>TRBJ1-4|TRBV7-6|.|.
TGTGCCAGCAGCCCCGCGGCAGGGTTGGCTAATGAAAAACTGTTTTTT
CASSPAAGLANEKLFF
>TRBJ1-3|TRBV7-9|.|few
TGTGCCAGCAGCTTGTCGAGCTCTGGAAACACCATATATTTT
CASSLSSSGNTIYF
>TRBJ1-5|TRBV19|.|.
TGTGCCAGTAGTATAGATTGGTCAGGGCGAAATCAGCCCCAGCATTTT
CASSIDWSGRNQPQHF
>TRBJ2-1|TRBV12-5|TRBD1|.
TGTGCTAGTGGCAACGCCGGGACAGGGTACAATGAGCAGTTCTTC
CASGNAGTGYNEQFF
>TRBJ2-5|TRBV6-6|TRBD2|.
TGTGCCAGCCAGAGACTAGCGGGTTACCAAGAGACCCAGTACTTC
CASQRLAGYQETQYF
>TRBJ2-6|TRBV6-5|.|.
TGTGCCAGCAGCTGGGACAACTCTGGGGCCAACGGCCTGACTTTC
CASSWDNSGANGLTF
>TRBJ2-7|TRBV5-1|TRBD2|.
TGCGCCAGCAGCTTGGTAGTTAGCGGGAACAACGAGCAGTACTTC
CASSLVVSGNNEQYF
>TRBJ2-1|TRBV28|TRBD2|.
TGTGCCAGCAGTGCGTCTCCCCGGACTAGCGGGGTCGAGTTCTTC
CASSASPRTSGVEFF
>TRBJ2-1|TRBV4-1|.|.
TGCGCCAGCAGCCAAGAGCCCTCGGTAGCCTACAATGAGCAGTTCTTC
CASSQEPSVAYNEQFF
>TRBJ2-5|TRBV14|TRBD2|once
TGTGCCAGCAGCCAAGCCCCGACTAGCGGGAAGGCATACGAGACCCAGTACTTC
CASSQAPTSGKAYETQYF
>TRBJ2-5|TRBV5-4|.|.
TGTGCCAGCAGCTCCCAGACCGGGAGCCAAGAGACCCAGTACTTC
CASSSQTGSQETQYF
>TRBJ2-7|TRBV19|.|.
TGTGCCAGTAGTATCAGGTTTCCCTCCTACGAGCAGTACTTC
CASSIRFPSYEQYF
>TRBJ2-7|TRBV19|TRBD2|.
TGTGCCAGTAGTACCCGGACTAGCGCGATCTCCTACGAGCAGTACTTC
CASSTRTSAISYEQYF
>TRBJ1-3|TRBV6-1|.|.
TGTGCCAGCAGTGAAGCCGCGGCAAGCTCTGGAAACACCATATATTTT
CASSEAAASSGNTIYF
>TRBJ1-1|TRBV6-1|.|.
TGTGCCACCCGGAATGGGGGGGGTGGGAACACTGAAGCTTTCTTT
CATRNGGGGNTEAFF
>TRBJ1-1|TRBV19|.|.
TGTGCCAGTAGTCCCCGAGGATTCTTGAACACTGAAGCTTTCTTT
CASSPRGFLNTEAFF
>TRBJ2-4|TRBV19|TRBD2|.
TGTGCCAGTAGTCTACAAGCGGGAGGGAGCAAAAACATTCAGTACTTC
CASSLQAGGSKNIQYF
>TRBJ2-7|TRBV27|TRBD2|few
TGTGCCAGCAGTTTAAAGGGTAGCGGGGTCTCCTACGAGCAGTACTTC
CASSLKGSGVSYEQYF
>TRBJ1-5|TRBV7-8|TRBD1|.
TGTGCCAGCAGCACAGACAGGGGCGGGGGTCAGCCCCAGCATTTT
CASSTDRGGGQPQHF
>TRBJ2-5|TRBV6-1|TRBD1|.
TGTGCCGGATCGACAACGGGACAGGGAACCGAGACCCAGTACTTC
CAGSTTGQGTETQYF
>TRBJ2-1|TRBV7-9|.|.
TGTGCCAGCAGCTTAAGTAGTCCAGGGCAGAACAATGAGCAGTTCTTC
CASSLSSPGQNNEQFF
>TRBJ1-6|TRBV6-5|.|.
TGTGCCAGCAGTTTCCGCAGGGGCGCGTATAATTCACCCCTCCACTTT
CASSFRRGAYNSPLHF
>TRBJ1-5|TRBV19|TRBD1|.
TGTGCCAGTAGCGGGGACAGGGTCCAGCCCCAGCATTTT
CASSGDRVQPQHF
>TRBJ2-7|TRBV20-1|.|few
TGCAGTGCTGAAACAGAGTACGAGCAGTACTTC
CSAETEYEQYF
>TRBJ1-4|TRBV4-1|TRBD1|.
TGCGCCAGCAGCGGACAGGGAGCAACTAATGAAAAACTGTTTTTT
CASSGQGATNEKLFF
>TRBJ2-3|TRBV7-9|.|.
TGTGCCAGCAGCTTCTCAGGGGCTAGCACAGATACGCAGTATTTT
CASSFSGASTDTQYF
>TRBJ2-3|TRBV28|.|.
TGTGCCAGCAGAAAAGACTCGAGTAGCACAGATACGCAGTATTTT
CASRKDSSSTDTQYF
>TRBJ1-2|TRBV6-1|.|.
TGTGCCAGCAGTGAACCGTACGACAGGTCTAACTATGGCTACACCTTC
CASSEPYDRSNYGYTF
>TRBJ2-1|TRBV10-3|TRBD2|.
TGTGCCATCAGTGCGACTAGCGTGGTCAATGAGCAGTTCTTC
CAISATSVVNEQFF
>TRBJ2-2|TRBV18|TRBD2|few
TGTGCCAGCTCATCTCGAAATCAGGCGGGAGGGAACACCGGGGAGCTGTTTTTT
CASSSRNQAGGNTGELFF
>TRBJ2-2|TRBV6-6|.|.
TGTGCCAGCAGTTACTTTCTTACCGGGGAGCTGTTTTTT
CASSYFLTGELFF